Listed below are T cell receptor beta chains from one sample, sequenced in a study of PD-L1 blockade in urothelial cancer. Profiling relied on immunoSEQ multiplex PCR, and the TCRdb table lists in-frame clones only, not all of them. This sample carries 54,000 or so clones, around four fifths of them seen once, and the ten largest clones take 1% to 1.5%. This material consisted of PBMCs, taken around atezolizumab (anti-PD-L1) treatment. These receptor sequences come from a man aged 45-65 years with urothelial cancer. CDR3s include the opening cysteine and the closing phenylalanine or tryptophan. A D gene is named only where the DNA matches it firmly. Not every row has a clone size; where given, it reads once, few, many or a size class.

D gene: NA; J gene: TRBJ2-5; clone size: NA; V gene: TRBV9; CDR3 protein: CASSVGVSPFQETQYF; CDR3 DNA: TGTGCCAGCAGCGTAGGGGTTAGCCCCTTCCAGGAGACCCAGTACTTC
D gene: TRBD1; J gene: TRBJ2-7; clone size: NA; V gene: TRBV6-6; CDR3 protein: CASRPSPGTETYEQYF; CDR3 DNA: TGTGCCAGCAGACCTTCTCCCGGGACAGAGACCTACGAGCAGTACTTC
D gene: TRBD2; J gene: TRBJ2-1; clone size: NA; V gene: TRBV30; CDR3 protein: CARKIAGGPGNEQFF; CDR3 DNA: TGTGCCCGGAAAATAGCGGGGGGGCCGGGGAATGAGCAGTTCTTC
D gene: NA; J gene: TRBJ2-7; clone size: NA; V gene: TRBV28; CDR3 protein: CASSPHYGGGYEQYF; CDR3 DNA: TGTGCCAGCAGTCCCCATTATGGGGGCGGGTACGAGCAGTACTTC
D gene: TRBD1; J gene: TRBJ2-1; clone size: once; V gene: TRBV28; CDR3 protein: CASSRTPGQGGDEQFF; CDR3 DNA: TGTGCCAGCAGTAGGACGCCGGGACAGGGAGGTGATGAGCAGTTCTTC
D gene: TRBD1; J gene: TRBJ2-5; clone size: NA; V gene: TRBV25-1; CDR3 protein: CASSEGTGGQETQYF; CDR3 DNA: TGTGCCAGCAGTGAAGGGACAGGGGGACAAGAGACCCAGTACTTC
D gene: NA; J gene: TRBJ2-3; clone size: NA; V gene: TRBV9; CDR3 protein: CASSPQRAVADTQYF; CDR3 DNA: TGTGCCAGCAGCCCCCAGAGGGCCGTGGCAGATACGCAGTATTTT
D gene: TRBD1; J gene: TRBJ2-7; clone size: NA; V gene: TRBV5-5; CDR3 protein: CASSLRATGGGEQYF; CDR3 DNA: TGTGCCAGCAGCTTGAGGGCGACAGGGGGGGGCGAGCAGTACTTC
D gene: NA; J gene: TRBJ2-5; clone size: NA; V gene: TRBV6-1; CDR3 protein: CASSEVVPGGTQYF; CDR3 DNA: TGTGCCAGCAGTGAAGTGGTCCCCGGCGGGACCCAGTACTTC
D gene: NA; J gene: TRBJ2-7; clone size: NA; V gene: TRBV15; CDR3 protein: CATSRARGNSYEQYF; CDR3 DNA: TGTGCCACCAGCAGAGCGCGGGGAAACTCCTACGAGCAGTACTTC
D gene: TRBD1; J gene: TRBJ2-7; clone size: NA; V gene: TRBV5-1; CDR3 protein: CASRQGLSSYEQYF; CDR3 DNA: TGCGCCTCCAGACAGGGCCTGAGCTCCTACGAGCAGTACTTC
D gene: NA; J gene: TRBJ2-5; clone size: NA; V gene: TRBV5-6; CDR3 protein: CASSPIGTAGAQETQYF; CDR3 DNA: TGTGCCAGCAGCCCGATAGGGACAGCGGGGGCGCAAGAGACCCAGTACTTC
D gene: NA; J gene: TRBJ1-5; clone size: NA; V gene: TRBV5-3; CDR3 protein: CARRESGVPGNQPQHF; CDR3 DNA: TGTGCCAGAAGGGAGTCGGGAGTTCCAGGCAATCAGCCCCAGCATTTT
D gene: NA; J gene: TRBJ1-2; clone size: NA; V gene: TRBV30; CDR3 protein: CAWSGQNYGYTF; CDR3 DNA: TGTGCCTGGAGTGGACAGAACTATGGCTACACCTTC
D gene: NA; J gene: TRBJ2-6; clone size: NA; V gene: TRBV27; CDR3 protein: CASHTERGSGANVLTF; CDR3 DNA: TGTGCCAGCCATACCGAAAGGGGCTCTGGGGCCAACGTCCTGACTTTC
D gene: TRBD1; J gene: TRBJ2-5; clone size: NA; V gene: TRBV25-1; CDR3 protein: CASTSTGNLETQYF; CDR3 DNA: TGTGCCAGCACCTCGACAGGGAATTTAGAGACCCAGTACTTC
D gene: TRBD2; J gene: TRBJ2-1; clone size: NA; V gene: TRBV7-6; CDR3 protein: CASSLVGTSGHNEQFF; CDR3 DNA: TGTGCCAGCAGCTTAGTAGGGACTAGCGGGCACAATGAGCAGTTCTTC
D gene: TRBD1; J gene: TRBJ2-1; clone size: NA; V gene: TRBV5-1; CDR3 protein: CASSSAPGQYYNEQFF; CDR3 DNA: TGCGCCAGCAGCTCGGCACCGGGACAGTACTACAATGAGCAGTTCTTC
D gene: NA; J gene: TRBJ2-7; clone size: once; V gene: TRBV10-3; CDR3 protein: CAISDRSYEQYF; CDR3 DNA: TGTGCCATCAGTGACCGGTCCTACGAGCAGTACTTC
D gene: NA; J gene: TRBJ2-5; clone size: NA; V gene: TRBV7-6; CDR3 protein: CASSLDPGFQETQYF; CDR3 DNA: TGTGCCAGCAGCTTAGACCCAGGGTTTCAAGAGACCCAGTACTTC
D gene: TRBD2; J gene: TRBJ2-2; clone size: NA; V gene: TRBV2; CDR3 protein: CATPLAGGPMAGELFF; CDR3 DNA: TGTGCCACCCCACTAGCGGGAGGGCCTATGGCCGGGGAGCTGTTTTTT
D gene: NA; J gene: TRBJ1-2; clone size: NA; V gene: TRBV20-1; CDR3 protein: CSALYGVGYTF; CDR3 DNA: TGCAGTGCCCTTTACGGGGTTGGCTACACCTTC
D gene: NA; J gene: TRBJ2-3; clone size: NA; V gene: TRBV4-3; CDR3 protein: CASRTVAAASTDTQYF; CDR3 DNA: TGCGCCAGCAGAACTGTGGCGGCAGCTAGCACAGATACGCAGTATTTT
D gene: NA; J gene: TRBJ2-1; clone size: NA; V gene: TRBV9; CDR3 protein: CASSVDSAGTYNEQFF; CDR3 DNA: TGTGCCAGCAGCGTAGATTCGGCGGGGACGTACAATGAGCAGTTCTTC
D gene: NA; J gene: TRBJ1-5; clone size: NA; V gene: TRBV10-3; CDR3 protein: CAISASENQPQHF; CDR3 DNA: TGTGCCATCAGTGCTAGTGAAAATCAGCCCCAGCATTTT
D gene: TRBD1; J gene: TRBJ1-1; clone size: NA; V gene: TRBV6-1; CDR3 protein: CASSEGSGGTTEAFF; CDR3 DNA: TGTGCCAGCAGTGAGGGGTCAGGGGGCACCACTGAAGCTTTCTTT
D gene: TRBD1; J gene: TRBJ2-7; clone size: NA; V gene: TRBV6-4; CDR3 protein: CASSDPGQGHYEQYF; CDR3 DNA: TGTGCCAGCAGTGACCCGGGACAGGGACATTACGAGCAGTACTTC
D gene: TRBD2; J gene: TRBJ2-7; clone size: NA; V gene: TRBV28; CDR3 protein: CASRTPGLAGGGSYEQYF; CDR3 DNA: TGTGCCAGCAGGACCCCGGGACTAGCGGGAGGGGGCTCCTACGAGCAGTACTTC
D gene: TRBD2; J gene: TRBJ2-5; clone size: NA; V gene: TRBV14; CDR3 protein: CASSARLAGQETQYF; CDR3 DNA: TGTGCCAGCAGCGCCCGACTAGCGGGGCAAGAGACCCAGTACTTC
D gene: NA; J gene: TRBJ2-1; clone size: once; V gene: TRBV5-1; CDR3 protein: CASSLTRGREQFF; CDR3 DNA: TGCGCCAGCAGCTTGACGCGGGGGCGTGAGCAGTTCTTC
D gene: NA; J gene: TRBJ2-1; clone size: NA; V gene: TRBV25-1; CDR3 protein: CASSPPGFNEQFF; CDR3 DNA: TGTGCCAGCAGTCCCCCCGGGTTCAATGAGCAGTTCTTC
D gene: TRBD1; J gene: TRBJ1-2; clone size: few; V gene: TRBV27; CDR3 protein: CASSSPSRDRQNYGYTF; CDR3 DNA: TGTGCCAGCAGTTCCCCTTCCAGGGACAGGCAAAACTATGGCTACACCTTC
D gene: TRBD1; J gene: TRBJ2-3; clone size: few; V gene: TRBV7-9; CDR3 protein: CASSLRQGGTDTQYF; CDR3 DNA: TGTGCCAGCAGCTTAAGACAGGGAGGCACAGATACGCAGTATTTT
D gene: TRBD2; J gene: TRBJ2-2; clone size: NA; V gene: TRBV7-9; CDR3 protein: CASSQTSGITGELFF; CDR3 DNA: TGTGCCAGCAGCCAGACTAGCGGGATTACCGGGGAGCTGTTTTTT
D gene: NA; J gene: TRBJ2-2; clone size: NA; V gene: TRBV9; CDR3 protein: CASSVAGELFF; CDR3 DNA: TGTGCCAGCAGCGTCGCCGGGGAGCTGTTTTTT
D gene: NA; J gene: TRBJ2-3; clone size: once; V gene: TRBV18; CDR3 protein: CASSPPAGRGGTDTQYF; CDR3 DNA: TGTGCCAGCTCACCACCGGCGGGGAGAGGGGGCACAGATACGCAGTATTTT
D gene: TRBD2; J gene: TRBJ2-7; clone size: NA; V gene: TRBV5-1; CDR3 protein: CASSPALAGGPGEQYF; CDR3 DNA: TGCGCCAGCAGCCCGGCACTAGCGGGGGGTCCGGGCGAGCAGTACTTC
D gene: NA; J gene: TRBJ1-1; clone size: NA; V gene: TRBV7-6; CDR3 protein: CASSYRTWRDTEAFF; CDR3 DNA: TGTGCCAGCAGCTACCGGACCTGGCGGGACACTGAAGCTTTCTTT
D gene: NA; J gene: TRBJ2-1; clone size: NA; V gene: TRBV28; CDR3 protein: CASSFERDKDEQFF; CDR3 DNA: TGTGCCAGCAGTTTTGAACGGGACAAGGATGAGCAGTTCTTC